This passage covers 20 T cell receptor beta chains from one sample sequenced in a study of shared clonotypes between healthy human individuals. CD45RO-negative, CCR7-selected cells formed the naive CD8 fraction, which excluded terminally differentiated effector memory CD45RA+ cells. Sequenced by immunoSEQ multiplex PCR; TCRdb stores in-frame clones only, minus some. Here the sample spans 2 million or so clones, roughly 95% being singletons. The sequenced sample consisted of naive CD8+ T cells sorted from blood. The receptors stem from a man between 18 and 35 years old in good health.

The genes are TRBV19 and TRBJ1-4; TRBD1 is a possible D gene (5 bases). Germline V gene sequence: CDR1 LNHDA, CDR2 SQIVND (reference sequence). This CDR3 is 14 amino acids long. The V and J ends lost 4 bases and 8 bases respectively, with 14 bases between them. The CDR3 loop is CASSTQGEGEKLFF. CDR3 nucleotides: TGTGCCAGTAGTACTCAGGGAGAAGGAGAAAAACTGTTTTTT.

The CDR3 DNA reads TGTGCCAGCAGAGACTTTGAAAAACTGTTTTTT. It specifies CASRDFEKLFF. The J gene is TRBJ1-4, the V gene TRBV6-1; D ambiguous. This CDR3 contains 11 residues. V lost 6 bases and J 7 bases, leaving 6 bases between the germline ends. Germline V gives CDR1 MNHNS, CDR2 SASEGT.

The chain recombines TRBV27 with TRBJ1-6, with D hard to call. Germline CDR1 and CDR2: MNHEY and SMNVEV (reference sequence). The V end was cut by 6 bases, the J end by 7 bases, with 13 bases between. The CDR3 contains 14 residues. CDR3 amino acids: CASRGVGDNSPLHF. DNA for the CDR3: TGTGCCAGCAGGGGAGTAGGTGACAATTCACCCCTCCACTTT.

About this clone: The sample contains more than one DNA sequence encoding this CDR3. The chain combines TRBV9 with TRBJ2-7, with D unclear. The CDR3 runs to 14 residues. Trimming cost V 0 bases and J 2 bases, with 9 bases left between them. CDR1 and CDR2 from the germline V gene are SGDLS and YYNGEE. The CDR3 DNA follows: TGTGCCAGCAGCGTAGGGACGTCTACCTACGAGCAGTACTTC. Translating gives CASSVGTSTYEQYF.

The CDR3 DNA sequence: TGTGCCAGCAGTGAAGAGACTAGCGGGGCCTCAGCGGATACGCAGTATTTT. Its translation is CASSEETSGASADTQYF. This chain joins TRBV6-1 and TRBJ2-3; 11 nucleotides line up with TRBD2. Germline loops: CDR1 MNHNS, CDR2 SASEGT. The CDR3 length is 17 residues. V gave up 1 base and J gave up 6 bases; unmatched junction bases: 9.

The rearrangement joins TRBV5-6 to TRBJ2-7, with unresolved D. V lost 0 bases and J lost 5, with 12 bases in between. CDR3 length: 14 amino acids. Germline values: CDR1 SGHDT, CDR2 YYEEEE. CDR3 in DNA: TGTGCCAGCAGCTTGGGGGTAAGGGCCAACGAGCAGTACTTC. As protein: CASSLGVRANEQYF.

The CDR3 sequence is CASSQVQGDDQPQHF. In DNA form, the CDR3 reads TGCGCCAGCAGCCAAGTTCAAGGGGATGATCAGCCCCAGCATTTT. This chain links TRBV4-1 with TRBJ1-5; possibly TRBD1 for D (5 bases). Trimming took off 1 base at V and 5 bases at J, with 12 bases between the two ends. The CDR3 length is 15 residues. Germline lookup yields CDR1 MGHRA and CDR2 YSYEKL.

V and J are TRBV4-3 and TRBJ2-7, with D maybe TRBD1 (6 bases). The CDR3 runs to 17 residues. The V gene's germline CDR1 is LGHNA and CDR2 YSLEER. V was shortened by 0 bases and J by 3 bases, with 18 bases between the two germline ends. Here the CDR3 reads CASSQDPRGPGFYEQYF. The CDR3 DNA reads as TGCGCCAGCAGCCAAGATCCCAGGGGCCCCGGGTTCTACGAGCAGTACTTC.

Points on this clone: Other DNA sequences in this specimen translate into the identical CDR3. The chain carries TRBV9 and TRBJ1-1; TRBD1 might be the D (6 bases). The CDR3 runs 13 residues. The germline gives CDR1 SGDLS, CDR2 YYNGEE. Trimming stripped 3 bases from V and 5 bases from J, with 11 bases between. The CDR3 DNA reads as TGTGCCAGCAGCGCCGGGGGCAGAACTGAAGCTTTCTTT. It is translated as CASSAGGRTEAFF.

As DNA, the CDR3 is TGTGCCAGCAGTTTGATGATGGGACTAGCGGGGGGAGCGAACACCGGGGAGCTGTTTTTT. Its translation is CASSLMMGLAGGANTGELFF. V gene TRBV28 combines with J gene TRBJ2-2; 15 nucleotides agree with TRBD2. CDR3 length: 20 amino acids. Trimming removed 3 bases from V and 0 bases from J; junction bases left unmatched: 8. Germline V gene data show CDR1 as MDHEN and CDR2 as SYDVKM. Drawing the rest from reference TRBV28 and TRBJ2-2, the complete variable domain is DVKVTQSSRYLVKRTGEKVFLECVQDMDHENMFWYRQDPGLGLRLIYFSYDVKMKEKGDIPEGYSVSREKKERFSLILESASTNQTSMYLCASSLMMGLAGGANTGELFFGEGSRLTVL.

This chain links TRBV13 with TRBJ1-1, with D uncertain. The germline gives CDR1 PRHDT, CDR2 FYEKMQ (reference sequence). V lost 4 bases, J lost 5 bases, and 17 bases lay in between. The CDR3 sequence is 15 residues long. The CDR3 region has the DNA TGTGCCAGCAGCTCGCTTCCCCGCGCGGAAACTGAAGCTTTCTTT. This translates into CASSSLPRAETEAFF.

The chain combines TRBV6-1 with TRBJ2-5; 14 bases map to TRBD2. V lost 3 bases to trimming and J lost 3 bases; unmatched junction nucleotides: 12. The CDR3 is made up of 19 amino acids. Germline assignment: CDR1 MNHNS and CDR2 SASEGT. This CDR3 reads CASSDAMTLGLAGEETQYF. The CDR3 nucleotides are TGTGCCAGCAGTGACGCAATGACCTTGGGACTAGCGGGGGAAGAGACCCAGTACTTC.

The chain combines TRBV9 with TRBJ1-4; TRBD1 agrees at 9 bases. This CDR3 has 15 residues. Trimming took 4 bases from V and 6 from J; bases not matched to a gene: 7. Germline CDR1 and CDR2: SGDLS and YYNGEE. The CDR3 region has the DNA TGTGCCAGCAGCCCGGGGACAGGGTTGGATGAAAAACTGTTTTTT. Amino acids: CASSPGTGLDEKLFF. The whole variable domain, remainder taken from reference TRBV9 and TRBJ1-4, is DSGVTQTPKHLITATGQRVTLRCSPRSGDLSVYWYQQSLDQGLQFLIQYYNGEERAKGNILERFSAQQFPDLHSELNLSSLELGDSALYFCASSPGTGLDEKLFFGSGTQLSVL.

J is TRBJ2-1 and V is TRBV4-1, with D perhaps being TRBD1 or TRBD2 (5 bases each). Per germline, CDR1 MGHRA and CDR2 YSYEKL. V was shortened by 1 base and J by 12 bases, with 19 bases between the two germline ends. The length of the CDR3 is 15 residues. The DNA of the CDR3 is TGCGCCAGCAGCCAAGTTCCTCAGGGCGGCCGGGGGCAGTTCTTC. It is translated as CASSQVPQGGRGQFF.

The chain is built from TRBV6-1 and TRBJ2-7, with a possible D match to TRBD2 (5 bases). The CDR3 is made up of 15 amino acids. Germline CDR1 and CDR2: MNHNS and SASEGT. The V gene lost 0 bases and the J gene lost 2 bases, with 11 bases spanning the gap. CDR3 residues: CASSEASLAPYEQYF. In DNA, the CDR3 is TGTGCCAGCAGTGAAGCGTCCCTAGCTCCCTACGAGCAGTACTTC.

The V call is TRBV1, the J call TRBJ2-1; TRBD2, the table's D call, was not compared with the DNA. TRBV1 is a documented pseudogene. The CDR3 is 17 amino acids. Here the CDR3 reads CTSSQEPSGESYNEQFF. The CDR3 bases are TGCACCAGCAGCCAAGAGCCTAGCGGGGAATCATACAATGAGCAGTTCTTC.

This chain joins TRBV7-9 and TRBJ2-3; 11 nucleotides match TRBD1. V was clipped by 5 bases and J by 5 bases; unmatched bases: 6. Germline loops: CDR1 SEHNR, CDR2 FQNEAQ (reference sequence). There are 15 residues in the CDR3. CDR3 amino acids: CASSQDRGRVDTQYF. The CDR3 region has the DNA TGTGCCAGCAGCCAGGACAGGGGGCGCGTAGATACGCAGTATTTT.

The chain couples TRBV9 to TRBJ2-5; 9 bases are shared with TRBD1. V shed 5 bases, J shed 5 bases, and the junction held 4 bases outside the gene matches. CDR3 size: 13 residues. Germline V gene data show CDR1 as SGDLS and CDR2 as YYNGEE. This chain's CDR3 is CASRGDREETQYF. The CDR3 region has the DNA TGTGCCAGCAGGGGGGACAGGGAGGAGACCCAGTACTTC.

V is TRBV7-9 and J is TRBJ2-7; no definite D call. V was trimmed by 1 base and J by 3 bases, leaving 13 bases between them. Germline CDR1 reads SEHNR; CDR2 reads FQNEAQ (reference sequence). This CDR3 is 15 amino acids long. The CDR3 DNA reads TGTGCCAGCAGCTTAGGGGATCTCGGATACTACGAGCAGTACTTC. The encoded protein is CASSLGDLGYYEQYF.

The chain links TRBV5-4 to TRBJ2-5; 9 nucleotides align to TRBD2. CDR1 is SGHNT, CDR2 YYREEE, per germline (reference sequence). The CDR3 spans 16 residues. Losses at the gene ends were 4 bases for V and 2 bases for J; bases not matched to a gene: 9. This chain's CDR3 is CASSPSPLAGQETQYF. The CDR3 bases are TGTGCCAGCAGCCCGTCACCCCTAGCGGGACAAGAGACCCAGTACTTC.